Included here is one T cell receptor beta chain sequence, with context. No antigen is known for it. Sequencing was performed with immunoSEQ multiplex PCR; in TCRdb, only in-frame clones are kept and a portion is missing. Of more than 50,000 clones listed, 79% are singletons. This specimen comes from a study of T cell responses to AZD1222 COVID-19 vaccine. Notes on the study in general: Baseline seropositives among AZD1222 recipients totaled only five or six. Repertoires were collected only later (after the peak T cell response had occurred).

Germline V gene data show CDR1 as SGDLS and CDR2 as YYNGEE. The CDR3 is made up of 15 amino acids. V was pared by 4 bases and J by 3 bases, with 14 bases between. The TCR comes from an adult in good health. The sample here was peripheral blood, taken on day 0 of MenACWY control vaccination. The chain joins TRBV9 to TRBJ2-1; D may be TRBD2 (6 bases). The CDR3 DNA reads as TGTGCCAGCAGCCCCCGAGGCGGGGACTACAATGAGCAGTTCTTC. Translating gives CASSPRGGDYNEQFF.